This entry lists 18 T cell receptor beta chains sequenced from one sample in a study of tumor-infiltrating lymphocytes in primary liver carcinoma (dated 2017 in TCRdb). Data came from an Illumina HiSeq 2500. Using a constant-region primer and ProtoScript II reverse transcriptase, TCRbeta-specific cDNA was reverse-transcribed from roughly 460 ng total RNA. TCRbeta libraries were built with three nested multiplex PCR rounds, a slightly modified ARM-PCR procedure. Each of the first two PCR rounds ran for approximately 11 cycles and used multiplex TRBV1-TRBV30 forward primers together with a Cbeta reverse primer. Starting from the raw public reads, TCRdb applied fastp trimming at Q25, assembled clones with MiXCR and retained in-frame beta chains. Each CDR3 protein gets just one entry, which takes the most common genes and DNA from the rows behind it. Present in this sample are approximately 310,000 distinct CDR3 sequences, about 62% of which were seen just once. The top ten clonotypes cover more than 8.5% of the sample.

RNA from unsorted whole blood was extracted with TRIzol reagent, and germline DNA was obtained with the DNeasy Blood & Tissue kit. The sample taken for sequencing was peripheral blood. All receptors come from a man in his forties with primary liver carcinoma and hepatitis B virus infection.

Comments on this clonotype: The final CDR3 position lacks the conserved phenylalanine or tryptophan, pointing to a likely read error. The CDR3: CASSYGASYEQYL. The CDR3 DNA follows: TGTGCCAGCAGCTACGGGGCCTCCTACGAGCAGTACCTG. This chain uses TRBV11-2 with TRBJ2-7; D is perhaps TRBD1 or TRBD2 (5 bases each). This CDR3 is 13 amino acids long. The V end was cut by 4 bases, the J end by 0 bases, with 7 bases between. CDR1 is SGHAT and CDR2 is FQNNGV in the germline V gene.

In the case of this clonotype: The junction departs from the called germline gene at one end, perhaps through a read error. The J gene is TRBJ2-1, the V gene TRBV11-2, with a possible D match to TRBD2 (6 bases). Germline CDR1 is SGHAT and CDR2 is FQNNGV. The CDR3 spans 14 residues. The CDR3 DNA follows: TGTGCCAGTAGCTTAGTTAGCGGTCTCAATGAGCAGCTCTTC. As protein: CASSLVSGLNEQLF. Supplemented by reference TRBV11-2 and TRBJ2-1, the full variable domain reads EAGVAQSPRYKIIEKRQSVAFWCNPISGHATLYWYQQILGQGPKLLIQFQNNGVVDDSQLPKDRFSAERLKGVDSTLKIQPAKLEDSAVYLCASSLVSGLNEQLFGPGTRLTVL.

For this clonotype: Being one base from a much bigger clone, this may be a read error. The CDR3 spells CSAWAGTSTTYEQYF. CDR3 sequence (DNA): TGCAGCGCTTGGGCTGGGACATCAACGACCTACGAGCAGTACTTC. V is TRBV29-1 and J is TRBJ2-7, with D maybe TRBD1 (6 bases). The CDR3 is 15 residues long. Germline CDR1 is SQVTM and CDR2 is ANQGSEA. V lost 7 bases to trimming and J lost 2 bases, with 21 bases between them.

V is TRBV28 and J is TRBJ2-7, with no clear D. V was pared by 6 bases and J by 6 bases, with 24 bases between. Germline CDR1 reads MDHEN; CDR2 reads SYDVKM. The CDR3 is 16 amino acids. DNA of the CDR3: TGTGCCAGCAGCCTACCCGGCAGGAGAGAGGCAGGCGAGCAGTACTTC. Its translation is CASSLPGRREAGEQYF.

A note on this clonotype: The junction departs from germline at one end; a sequencing error may be responsible. This chain uses TRBV11-3 with TRBJ1-5; D is unresolved. CDR1 is SGHNT, CDR2 YENEEA, per germline. The CDR3 is 17 amino acids. This CDR3 reads CASSTLCSEMSNQPQHF. The DNA for the CDR3 is TGTGCCAGCAGCACCCTCTGCAGTGAAATGAGCAATCAGCCTCAGCATTTT.

This clonotype was found once. V usage is TRBV29-1 and J usage is TRBJ1-2; D is undetermined. Germline values: CDR1 SQVTM, CDR2 ANQGSEA. V was trimmed by 6 bases and J by 8 bases, leaving 13 bases between them. This CDR3 contains 11 residues. The CDR3 DNA reads as TGCAGCGTCGACGGACCAGAGGGCTACACCTTC. Translation gives CSVDGPEGYTF.

About this clonotype itself: The missing conserved phenylalanine or tryptophan at the end of this CDR3 makes a read error likely. V and J are TRBV7-9 and TRBJ1-1; D perhaps matches TRBD1 (5 bases). CDR1 SEHNR and CDR2 FQNEAQ come from the germline V gene (reference sequence). Trimming took 3 bases from V and 5 from J, leaving 19 bases between them. This CDR3 has 16 residues. In DNA, the CDR3 is TGTGCCAGCAGCTTGGGGGAGGGGCGCGAAGGGACTGAAGCTTTCTTA. Its protein is CASSLGEGREGTEAFL.

V is TRBV11-2 and J is TRBJ1-5, with unresolved D. Germline assignment: CDR1 SGHAT and CDR2 FQNNGV. CDR3 length: 14 residues. Trimming cost V 4 bases and J 6 bases, with 13 bases left between them. CDR3 bases: TGTGCCAGCAGCTCAGGTCCGGATGGTCAGCCCCAGCATTTT. Protein sequence: CASSSGPDGQPQHF.

For this clonotype: This may be a read error: a much more frequent sequence differs by one nucleotide. The chain is built from TRBV29-1 and TRBJ2-2; the D gene is possibly TRBD2 (6 bases). This CDR3 is 14 amino acids long. CDR1 and CDR2 from the germline V gene are SQVTM and ANQGSEA. Here the CDR3 reads CGVFPPGDTGELFF. The DNA of the CDR3 is TGCGGCGTTTTCCCCCCGGGAGATACCGGGGAGCTGTTTTTT.

This clonotype was counted a few times. This chain connects TRBV7-9 to TRBJ1-1, with D hard to call. Between the trimmed V and J ends, which lost 4 bases and 6 bases, there was a span of 12 bases. CDR3 length equals 13 residues. Germline V gives CDR1 SEHNR, CDR2 FQNEAQ (reference sequence). In nucleotides, the CDR3 is TGTGCCAGCAGCTCCAGGCCTGGTTCTGAAGCTTTCTTT. Encoded protein: CASSSRPGSEAFF.

This clonotype was observed a few times. This chain uses TRBV5-4 with TRBJ2-3; no clear D. CDR1 is SGHNT and CDR2 is YYREEE in the germline V gene (reference sequence). Trimming took off 1 base at V and 1 base at J, with 10 bases between the two ends. The CDR3 is 15 residues long. This chain's CDR3 is CASSLPEMGTDTQYF. For the CDR3, the DNA is TGTGCCAGCAGCTTGCCGGAGATGGGCACAGATACGCAGTATTTT.

To note about this clonotype: Since no conserved phenylalanine or tryptophan closes the CDR3, a read error is the likely cause. It is unclear where the CDR3 begins or ends on the DNA, so no DNA is shown, and the CDR3 is as TCRdb lists it. The J gene is TRBJ2-7, the V gene TRBV4-2; the table's D gene call, TRBD2, was not cross checked with the DNA. Counting both end residues, the CDR3 totals 17 amino acids. CDR1 LGHNA and CDR2 YNFKEQ come from the germline V gene. CDR3 region: CASSLLTSGGSSYEEYL.

The chain joins TRBV4-3 to TRBJ2-1, with 8 bases fitting TRBD1. This CDR3 has 13 residues. CDR1 is LGHNA and CDR2 is YSLEER in the germline V gene. Unmatched junction bases numbered 2, after V lost 1 base and J lost 9 bases. The CDR3 here is CASSQAGGAEQFF. The CDR3 coding sequence is TGCGCCAGCAGCCAAGCAGGGGGCGCTGAGCAGTTCTTC.

Comment on this clonotype: Given the absence of the conserved phenylalanine or tryptophan at the CDR3 end, a read error is likely. CDR3 loop: CASSDSSSSYNEQFS. The DNA of the CDR3 is TGCGCCAGCAGTGACTCTAGCTCATCCTACAATGAGCAGTTCTCC. V is TRBV11-1 and J is TRBJ2-1; a possible D gene is TRBD2 (5 bases). CDR3 length: 15 amino acids. Germline values: CDR1 SGHAT, CDR2 FQDESV (reference sequence).

This clonotype was counted many times. The genes are TRBV12-3 or TRBV12-4 and TRBJ2-3, with 7 bases lining up with TRBD2. The CDR3 is 14 amino acids. J lost 7 bases, V lost 2 bases, and 6 bases had no gene match. The CDR3 protein is CASSLTAGAHTQYF. DNA for the CDR3: TGTGCCAGCAGTTTAACCGCGGGAGCACATACGCAGTATTTT.

Only a few counts were recorded for this clonotype. The genes are TRBV5-6 and TRBJ2-7; the match to TRBD2 covers 8 bases. The CDR3 length is 17 residues. The V segment lost 2 bases and the J segment 2 bases; nucleotides outside the gene matches: 12. CDR1 and CDR2 (germline): SGHDT, YYEEEE. The CDR3 reads CASSLNGGGTLTYEQYF. The CDR3, as DNA: TGTGCCAGCAGCTTAAACGGGGGGGGAACATTGACCTACGAGCAGTACTTC.

Details on this clonotype: A much larger clone differs from this one at a single base, so this may be a read error. This CDR3 reads CASSRLQGSGRGEQYF. The CDR3 region has the DNA TGCGCCAGCAGCCGCCTACAGGGTAGCGGGAGGGGAGAGCAGTACTTC. The V call is TRBV4-1, the J call TRBJ2-7; 11 nucleotides agree with TRBD2. CDR1 MGHRA and CDR2 YSYEKL come from the germline V gene. The CDR3 covers 16 residues. V lost 4 bases, J lost 7 bases, and 12 bases stayed unmatched.

In this sample, this clonotype turned up many times. V gene TRBV6-1 combines with J gene TRBJ2-5, with unresolved D. Trimming took off 7 bases at V and 3 bases at J, with 18 bases between the two ends. Germline assignment: CDR1 MNHNS and CDR2 SASEGT. There are 15 residues in the CDR3. The CDR3 here is CASISTFGSEETQYF. Written as DNA, the CDR3 is TGTGCCAGCATCTCGACGTTTGGTTCCGAAGAGACCCAGTACTTC.